These T cell receptor beta chains were read from a single sample in a study of OX40 agonist ivuxolimab in advanced cancers. The data were produced by immunoSEQ multiplex PCR, yet TCRdb's version contains in-frame clones alone and is incomplete. The profile shows tens of thousands of clones, 91% of them singletons. Specimen: CD4+ or CD8+ T cells sorted from blood, collected in a trial of the OX40 agonist ivuxolimab. All receptors derive from an adult with an advanced solid tumor such as melanoma, head and neck, liver or kidney cancer. CDR3s leave out the opening cysteine and the closing phenylalanine or tryptophan. Fields, in order: clone size, J gene, D gene, CDR3 length, V gene, CDR3 protein. A D gene is named only where the DNA matches it firmly. Part of the rows lack a size; the others show once, few, many or a class for expanded clones.

size: -; J: TRBJ1-6; D: -; length: 12; V: TRBV27; CDR3: ASSRDSGNSPLH
size: -; J: TRBJ1-2; D: -; length: 14; V: TRBV11-3; CDR3: ASSYSGGGSNYGYT
size: -; J: TRBJ1-1; D: -; length: 12; V: TRBV10-3; CDR3: AISDLGGDTEAF
size: -; J: TRBJ2-7; D: -; length: 14; V: TRBV4-1; CDR3: ASSQTRDSRTYEQY
size: -; J: TRBJ2-7; D: -; length: 11; V: TRBV19; CDR3: ASSLAARYEQY
size: -; J: -; D: -; length: 11; V: TRBV19; CDR3: ASSLAGPYEQY
size: -; J: TRBJ2-7; D: TRBD2; length: 13; V: TRBV7-6; CDR3: ASSFRNSGSDEQY
size: -; J: TRBJ1-6; D: TRBD1; length: 12; V: TRBV25-1; CDR3: ASSDGQGDSPLH
size: -; J: TRBJ2-5; D: -; length: 10; V: TRBV5-1; CDR3: ASSFVGETQY
size: -; J: TRBJ1-2; D: -; length: 10; V: TRBV11-3; CDR3: ASSLDAGGYT
size: once; J: TRBJ2-7; D: TRBD2; length: 10; V: TRBV28; CDR3: AVVVGGVEQY
size: -; J: TRBJ2-5; D: -; length: 9; V: TRBV14; CDR3: ASSQSLGLY
size: -; J: TRBJ2-3; D: -; length: 12; V: TRBV6-5; CDR3: ASRPGSGADTQY
size: once; J: TRBJ2-1; D: TRBD2; length: 14; V: TRBV5-1; CDR3: ASSLEASGAYNEQF
size: -; J: TRBJ2-2; D: -; length: 11; V: TRBV7-9; CDR3: ASGLGVIGELF
size: -; J: TRBJ1-2; D: -; length: 12; V: TRBV18; CDR3: ASSPNRDGYGYT
size: -; J: TRBJ2-3; D: -; length: 12; V: TRBV5-1; CDR3: ASSLGGSTNTQY
size: -; J: TRBJ2-7; D: TRBD2; length: 15; V: TRBV4-1; CDR3: ASSRRGAGGAPSEQY
size: -; J: TRBJ1-5; D: -; length: 17; V: TRBV15; CDR3: ATSRDTNTGRGLGLPQH
size: once; J: TRBJ2-5; D: -; length: 11; V: TRBV5-1; CDR3: ASSLIPQETQY
size: -; J: TRBJ1-3; D: -; length: 13; V: TRBV6-6; CDR3: ASSDRQSSGNTIY
size: -; J: TRBJ1-1; D: TRBD1; length: 13; V: TRBV5-8; CDR3: ASSLFKGAATEAF
size: -; J: TRBJ2-7; D: -; length: 11; V: TRBV7-6; CDR3: ASSRFPTDEQY
size: -; J: TRBJ2-5; D: TRBD2; length: 14; V: TRBV5-1; CDR3: ASSPDRPGRGETQY
size: -; J: -; D: TRBD1; length: 10; V: TRBV7-2; CDR3: ASSRDRDEQY
size: -; J: TRBJ2-3; D: -; length: 14; V: TRBV27; CDR3: ASSPSAGTGTDTQY
size: -; J: TRBJ1-4; D: TRBD1; length: 12; V: TRBV7-2; CDR3: ASSLGQGPEKLF
size: -; J: TRBJ2-5; D: TRBD1; length: 14; V: TRBV19; CDR3: ASSWGTGGWEETQY
size: -; J: TRBJ2-7; D: -; length: 9; V: TRBV11-1; CDR3: ASSVRGEQY
size: -; J: TRBJ1-1; D: TRBD1; length: 11; V: TRBV29-1; CDR3: SGATGGGTEAF
size: -; J: TRBJ2-5; D: TRBD1; length: 16; V: TRBV14; CDR3: ASSQDLPGTGGQETQY
size: -; J: TRBJ1-1; D: -; length: 11; V: TRBV7-8; CDR3: ASSPHTEDKAF
size: -; J: TRBJ2-7; D: TRBD1; length: 10; V: TRBV12-5; CDR3: ASGLNRGEQY
size: -; J: TRBJ2-6; D: -; length: 16; V: TRBV7-2; CDR3: ASSLSPRGRSGANVLT
size: -; J: TRBJ1-2; D: -; length: 12; V: TRBV15; CDR3: ATSRDISGEGYT